What follows are 30 T cell receptor beta chains derived from one specimen sequenced in a study of cytomegalovirus exposure and HLA in healthy donors (dated by TCRdb to 2016 to 2017). The library was prepared using the immunoSEQ multiplex PCR assay. For the multiplex PCR, a mixture combining 60 forward primers for TCR Vbeta segments and 13 reverse primers for TCR Jbeta segments was used. Not all clones reach the TCRdb copy of this immuneACCESS table, which keeps in-frame sequences only. Checked studies attribute under half of the gap to unresolved V genes and leave the rest unexplained. The sample's records list approximately 58,000 clones. Jointly, the top ten make up 9.5% to 11% of the sample. Material for sequencing was PBMCs. The receptors come from a woman aged 45-65 years in good health and CMV-seropositive.

The chain combines TRBV7-6 with TRBJ2-1, with TRBD2 as a possible D gene (6 bases). Germline CDR1 and CDR2: SGHVS and FNYEAQ. V was trimmed by 2 bases and J by 0 bases, leaving 11 bases between them. This CDR3 spans 16 amino acids. This CDR3 reads CASSLLAGSSYNEQFF. In DNA, the CDR3 is TGTGCCAGCAGCTTACTGGCGGGGAGCTCCTACAATGAGCAGTTCTTC. The whole variable domain, filled in from reference TRBV7-6 and TRBJ2-1, reads GAGVSQSPRYKVTKRGQDVALRCDPISGHVSLYWYRQALGQGPEFLTYFNYEAQQDKSGLPNDRFSAERPEGSISTLTIQRTEQRDSAMYRCASSLLAGSSYNEQFFGPGTRLTVL.

The chain links TRBV5-1 to TRBJ2-1; tentatively, D is TRBD2 (7 bases). The V end lost 1 base, the J end lost 2 bases, and 13 bases lay between the germline ends. CDR1 SGHRS and CDR2 YFSETQ come from the germline V gene. This CDR3 spans 16 amino acids. CDR3 amino acids: CASSLRGGGAYNEQFF. CDR3 nucleotides: TGCGCCAGCAGCTTGAGGGGGGGTGGGGCCTACAATGAGCAGTTCTTC.

The chain couples TRBV9 to TRBJ1-1; 8 bases fit TRBD1. Germline V CDR1 and CDR2: SGDLS, YYNGEE. This CDR3 is 15 amino acids long. V gave up 4 bases and J gave up 1 base; unmatched junction bases: 6. The CDR3 region is CASSQGAGANTEAFF. The CDR3 nucleotides read TGTGCCAGCAGCCAGGGGGCAGGGGCGAACACTGAAGCTTTCTTT.

The V gene is TRBV19, the J gene TRBJ2-7; 8 bases are shared with TRBD2. CDR1 and CDR2 from the germline V gene are LNHDA and SQIVND (reference sequence). V lost 5 bases and J lost 0; bases outside the gene matches: 15. The CDR3 covers 18 residues. CDR3 DNA: TGTGCCAGTAGTTTCTCGGGTGACGGGGGGGCCTACTCCTACGAGCAGTACTTC. Encoded protein: CASSFSGDGGAYSYEQYF.

V is TRBV10-3 and J is TRBJ2-7; D is unresolved. The length of the CDR3 is 13 residues. Germline loops: CDR1 ENHRY, CDR2 SYGVKD. V shed 1 base and J shed 5 bases, with 9 bases lying between them. CDR3 in amino acids: CAISEFSFHEQYF. The CDR3 DNA sequence: TGTGCCATCAGTGAGTTTAGTTTCCACGAGCAGTACTTC.

The V gene is TRBV7-3, the J gene TRBJ2-2; 9 bases are shared with TRBD2. The length of the CDR3 is 16 residues. From germline, CDR1 is SGHTA and CDR2 FQGTGA. The V gene end was trimmed by 6 bases and the J gene end by 3 bases; junction bases not matched to a gene: 8. The CDR3 DNA reads TGTGCCAGCAGGTCGGGTACTAGCGGGTACACCGGGGAGCTGTTTTTT. Its translation is CASRSGTSGYTGELFF.

This sequence joins TRBV18 and TRBJ1-2, with a tentative D call TRBD1 (6 bases). Germline CDR1 is KGHSH and CDR2 is LQKENI. The V gene lost 2 bases and the J gene lost 2 bases, with 9 bases spanning the gap. The CDR3 contains 14 residues. DNA for the CDR3: TGTGCCAGCTCACCAGGGCAGGGGAACTATGGCTACACCTTC. Protein sequence: CASSPGQGNYGYTF.

The chain has TRBV18 and TRBJ1-2, with D unclear. The CDR3 length is 15 residues. Germline lookup yields CDR1 KGHSH and CDR2 LQKENI. The germline V and J ends were trimmed by 1 base and 4 bases, with 13 bases remaining between them. In DNA form, the CDR3 reads TGTGCCAGCTCACCACTACCGGGTGTTGGCTATGGCTACACCTTC. This sequence encodes CASSPLPGVGYGYTF.

By frequency, this clone registers medium-sized. This chain joins TRBV7-2 and TRBJ1-1; tentative D call: TRBD1 (6 bases). Germline CDR1 SGHTA, CDR2 FQGNSA. The CDR3 loop spans 14 amino acids. Trimming pared 2 bases from V and 4 bases from J, leaving 11 bases between. The CDR3 nucleotides read TGTGCCAGCAGCTTATCGGCAGGGGTCACTGAAGCTTTCTTT. Translated: CASSLSAGVTEAFF.

The CDR3 region is CASSPRQAQERGYGYTF. CDR3 coding DNA: TGTGCCAGCTCACCCCGACAGGCACAGGAGCGGGGGTATGGCTACACCTTC. V is TRBV18 and J is TRBJ1-2, with D possibly TRBD1 on 6 matching bases. Looked up from germline, CDR1 is KGHSH and CDR2 is LQKENI. This CDR3 spans 17 amino acids. Trimming took off 3 bases at V and 5 bases at J, with 22 bases between the two ends. Using reference TRBV18 and TRBJ1-2 for the parts outside the CDR3, the full variable domain is NAGVMQNPRHLVRRRGQEARLRCSPMKGHSHVYWYRQLPEEGLKFMVYLQKENIIDESGMPKERFSAEFPKEGPSILRIQQVVRGDSAAYFCASSPRQAQERGYGYTFGSGTRLTVV.

The J gene is TRBJ1-2, the V gene TRBV6-1; perhaps TRBD1 as D (5 bases). V was clipped by 10 bases and J by 4 bases, with 22 bases between them. In germline, CDR1 is MNHNS, CDR2 SASEGT. The CDR3 loop spans 15 amino acids. For the CDR3, the DNA is TGTGCCACAGTCGTCTGGTCCAGGGAAAGCTATGGCTACACCTTC. This codes for CATVVWSRESYGYTF.

The V and J genes are TRBV29-1 and TRBJ2-5; TRBD1 matches 7 bases. After removal of 5 bases from V and 2 bases from J, the junction contained 2 bases not matched to a gene. The CDR3 contains 12 residues. CDR1 SQVTM and CDR2 ANQGSEA come from the germline V gene. CDR3 sequence reads: CSVSGGQETQYF. For the CDR3, the DNA is TGCAGCGTTTCAGGGGGTCAAGAGACCCAGTACTTC. Full variable domain (rest looked up from reference TRBV29-1 and TRBJ2-5): SAVISQKPSRDICQRGTSLTIQCQVDSQVTMMFWYRQQPGQSLTLIATANQGSEATYESGFVIDKFPISRPNLTFSTLTVSNMSPEDSSIYLCSVSGGQETQYFGPGTRLLVL.

V usage is TRBV4-1 and J usage is TRBJ2-7, with a tentative D call TRBD1 (5 bases). This CDR3 has 15 residues. The V gene lost 4 bases and the J gene lost 3 bases, with 16 bases spanning the gap. CDR1 is MGHRA, CDR2 YSYEKL, per germline. As DNA, the CDR3 is TGCGCCAGCAGCCGCGCAGAGACAGTAGGCTACGAGCAGTACTTC. Translation gives CASSRAETVGYEQYF.

The chain uses TRBV18 and TRBJ1-3, with a weak D call TRBD1 (6 bases). The V and J ends lost 5 bases and 0 bases respectively, with 14 bases between them. The CDR3 is 16 amino acids. CDR1 KGHSH and CDR2 LQKENI come from the germline V gene. The CDR3 region has the DNA TGTGCCAGCTCAGTTGGACAGATAGACTCTGGAAACACCATATATTTT. Its protein is CASSVGQIDSGNTIYF. Full variable domain (rest looked up from reference TRBV18 and TRBJ1-3): NAGVMQNPRHLVRRRGQEARLRCSPMKGHSHVYWYRQLPEEGLKFMVYLQKENIIDESGMPKERFSAEFPKEGPSILRIQQVVRGDSAAYFCASSVGQIDSGNTIYFGEGSWLTVV.

The chain uses TRBV7-8 and TRBJ2-3; a possible D gene is TRBD1 (7 bases). Trimming removed 4 bases at V and 1 base at J, with 15 bases between. Germline lookup yields CDR1 SGHVS and CDR2 FQNEAQ. CDR3 length: 16 residues. The CDR3 reads CASSSYQGGGTDTQYF. CDR3 DNA: TGTGCCAGCAGCTCATACCAGGGGGGAGGCACAGATACGCAGTATTTT. Drawing the rest from reference TRBV7-8 and TRBJ2-3, the complete variable domain is GAGVSQSPRYKVAKRGQDVALRCDPISGHVSLFWYQQALGQGPEFLTYFQNEAQLDKSGLPSDRFFAERPEGSVSTLKIQRTQQEDSAVYLCASSSYQGGGTDTQYFGPGTRLTVL.

The genes are TRBV7-9 and TRBJ1-2, with a possible D match to TRBD1 (5 bases). Trimming took 0 bases from V and 3 from J, leaving 8 bases between them. Germline V gene sequence: CDR1 SEHNR, CDR2 FQNEAQ (reference sequence). The CDR3 loop spans 14 amino acids. The CDR3 loop is CASSLADTHYGYTF. The CDR3 nucleotides read TGTGCCAGCAGCTTAGCGGACACCCACTATGGCTACACCTTC. The full variable domain, completed using reference TRBV7-9 and TRBJ1-2, is DTGVSQNPRHKITKRGQNVTFRCDPISEHNRLYWYRQTLGQGPEFLTYFQNEAQLEKSRLLSDRFSAERPKGSFSTLEIQRTEQGDSAMYLCASSLADTHYGYTFGSGTRLTVV.

The chain uses TRBV7-9 and TRBJ1-3; the D is unclear. The V and J ends lost 1 base and 7 bases respectively, with 11 bases between them. The CDR3 is made up of 14 amino acids. Germline V lookup: CDR1 SEHNR, CDR2 FQNEAQ (reference sequence). In DNA form, the CDR3 reads TGTGCCAGCAGCTTAGACGGGTCGACGAACACCATATATTTT. Translated: CASSLDGSTNTIYF.

The chain recombines TRBV14 with TRBJ2-1; 9 bases fit TRBD2. The CDR3 sequence is 15 residues long. Germline loops: CDR1 SGHDN, CDR2 FVKESK. V dropped 4 bases and J dropped 4; count of bases not matched to a gene: 5. As DNA, the CDR3 is TGTGCCAGCAGCCTCCTAGCGGGGTTTTACAATGAGCAGTTCTTC. It specifies CASSLLAGFYNEQFF.

V usage is TRBV7-2 and J usage is TRBJ2-2, with a weak D call TRBD1 (6 bases). V dropped 4 bases and J dropped 5 bases, with 11 bases sitting between them. The CDR3 sequence is 14 residues long. Germline CDR1 and CDR2: SGHTA and FQGNSA. The CDR3 reads CASSYRAVTGELFF. CDR3 nucleotides: TGTGCCAGCAGCTACAGGGCGGTGACCGGGGAGCTGTTTTTT.

The gene calls are TRBV18 and TRBJ1-5; 9 bases fit TRBD1. The length of the CDR3 is 14 residues. Unmatched junction bases numbered 3, after V lost 8 bases and J lost 1 base. Germline CDR1 KGHSH, CDR2 LQKENI. The CDR3, as DNA: TGTGCCAGCCGCGGGACAGGGAGCAATCAGCCCCAGCATTTT. Translating gives CASRGTGSNQPQHF.

The rearrangement uses TRBV29-1 and TRBJ2-7; the match to TRBD1 covers 10 bases. The CDR3 loop spans 11 amino acids. Germline V CDR1 and CDR2: SQVTM, ANQGSEA. The V and J ends lost 7 bases and 5 bases, in that order; junction bases with no gene match: 2. The CDR3 protein is CSAGQGDEQYF. DNA of the CDR3: TGCAGCGCTGGACAGGGGGACGAGCAGTACTTC.

The chain combines TRBV18 with TRBJ1-1; 8 nucleotides align to TRBD1. CDR1 and CDR2 (germline): KGHSH, LQKENI. The CDR3 spans 15 residues. The junction had 7 bases not matched to a gene; V was cut back by 2 bases and J by 5 bases. The DNA for the CDR3 is TGTGCCAGCTCACCAAGGTCAGGGGGCAGGACTGAAGCTTTCTTT. Its protein product is CASSPRSGGRTEAFF. Full variable domain (missing parts from reference TRBV18 and TRBJ1-1): NAGVMQNPRHLVRRRGQEARLRCSPMKGHSHVYWYRQLPEEGLKFMVYLQKENIIDESGMPKERFSAEFPKEGPSILRIQQVVRGDSAAYFCASSPRSGGRTEAFFGQGTRLTVV.

The chain combines TRBV13 with TRBJ2-7, with 14 positions matching TRBD2. Germline V lookup: CDR1 PRHDT, CDR2 FYEKMQ (reference sequence). V shed 5 bases, J shed 3 bases, and the junction held 9 bases outside the gene matches. CDR3 length: 17 residues. The CDR3 DNA reads TGTGCCAGCAGCCGGGGACTAGCGGGGGCAAACGACTACGAGCAGTACTTC. Protein product: CASSRGLAGANDYEQYF.

The chain has TRBV9 and TRBJ1-3, with D maybe TRBD1 (5 bases). The CDR3 extends over 17 amino acids. CDR1 is SGDLS, CDR2 YYNGEE, per germline. V was shortened by 3 bases and J by 2 bases, with 18 bases between the two germline ends. The CDR3 loop reads CASSAGQGFVTGNTIYF. The CDR3 DNA follows: TGTGCCAGCAGCGCGGGCCAGGGATTTGTAACTGGAAACACCATATATTTT.

V usage is TRBV19 and J usage is TRBJ1-1; no reliable D call. The V end was cut by 2 bases, the J end by 1 base, with 11 bases between. The CDR3 covers 15 residues. The germline V gene encodes CDR1 LNHDA and CDR2 SQIVND (reference sequence). The CDR3 loop is CASSIIGEGNTEAFF. The CDR3 DNA sequence: TGTGCCAGTAGTATAATCGGGGAGGGGAACACTGAAGCTTTCTTT.

The chain joins TRBV6-4 to TRBJ1-2; D call uncertain. The CDR3 covers 16 residues. Germline CDR1 and CDR2: MRHNA and SNTAGT. V was shortened by 0 bases and J by 13 bases, with 24 bases between the two germline ends. CDR3 loop: CASSDSKAAAPPLSTF. For the CDR3, the DNA is TGTGCCAGCAGTGACTCGAAAGCGGCCGCTCCTCCTTTATCCACCTTC.

The chain has TRBV7-8 and TRBJ2-1, with D unclear. Deletions cut 2 bases from V and 0 bases from J, with 5 bases between. Germline-derived CDR1 and CDR2 are SGHVS and FQNEAQ. There are 14 residues in the CDR3. In nucleotides, the CDR3 is TGTGCCAGCAGCTTATACGGCTCCTACAATGAGCAGTTCTTC. This gives the protein CASSLYGSYNEQFF.

The CDR3 bases are TGTGCCATCAGAGCGGGACAGGGTTCTAACAATGAGCAGTTCTTC. Translated: CAIRAGQGSNNEQFF. V gene TRBV10-3 combines with J gene TRBJ2-1; 9 bases are a match to TRBD1. The J segment lost 5 bases and the V segment lost 6 bases, leaving 8 bases of the junction unmatched. The CDR3 sequence is 15 residues long. Per the germline V gene, CDR1 is ENHRY and CDR2 is SYGVKD.

The chain joins TRBV28 to TRBJ1-1, with D possibly being TRBD1 (5 bases). In germline, CDR1 is MDHEN, CDR2 SYDVKM. The CDR3 totals 11 residues. Trimming removed 5 bases from V and 6 bases from J, with 7 bases in between. The CDR3 is CASSGGAEAFF. CDR3 nucleotides: TGTGCCAGCAGTGGGGGGGCTGAAGCTTTCTTT.

This chain joins TRBV6-5 and TRBJ1-1; D gene ambiguous. This CDR3 spans 12 amino acids. CDR1 MNHEY and CDR2 SVGAGI come from the germline V gene. V dropped 6 bases and J dropped 5 bases, with 10 bases sitting between them. The CDR3 protein is CASRGGRTEAFF. DNA for the CDR3: TGTGCCAGCAGGGGAGGAAGGACTGAAGCTTTCTTT.